This entry concerns a single T cell receptor beta chain. Original handling: Estimates of nucleated cell counts were drawn from the amplification of reference gene primers. Sequenced by immunoSEQ multiplex PCR; TCRdb stores in-frame clones only, minus some. V, J and clone size are those of that table, while D and trimming were read from the DNA. In the table there are 110,000 or so clones, approximately 77% of which are singletons. This record belongs to a study of blood T cell repertoires in COVID-19. The overall study: There were acute and convalescent COVID-19 samples, and they came from the United States, Italy and Spain.

This receptor was taken from a human donor in a cohort sampled during active COVID-19. Sample: peripheral blood.

The CDR3 here is CASSLGPGGSSYEQYF. In nucleotides, the CDR3 is TGTGCCAGCAGTTTAGGGCCAGGGGGTAGCTCCTACGAGCAGTACTTC. The V gene is TRBV27, the J gene TRBJ2-7; 7 bases line up with TRBD1. J gave up 0 bases and V 2 bases, and 7 bases lay outside the gene matches. Per germline, CDR1 MNHEY and CDR2 SMNVEV (reference sequence). This CDR3 comprises 16 residues.